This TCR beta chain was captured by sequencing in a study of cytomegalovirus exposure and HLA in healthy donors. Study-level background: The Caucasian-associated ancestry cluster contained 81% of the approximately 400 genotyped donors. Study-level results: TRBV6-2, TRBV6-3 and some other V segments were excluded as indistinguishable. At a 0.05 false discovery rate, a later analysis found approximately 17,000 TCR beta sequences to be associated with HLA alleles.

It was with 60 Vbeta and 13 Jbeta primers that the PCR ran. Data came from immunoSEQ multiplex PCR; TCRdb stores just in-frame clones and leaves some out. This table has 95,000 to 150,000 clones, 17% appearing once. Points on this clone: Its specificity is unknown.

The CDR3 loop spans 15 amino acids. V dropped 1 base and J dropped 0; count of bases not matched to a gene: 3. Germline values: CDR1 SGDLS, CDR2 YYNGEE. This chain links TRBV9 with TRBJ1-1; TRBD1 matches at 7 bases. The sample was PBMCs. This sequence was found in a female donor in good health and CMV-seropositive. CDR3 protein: CASSVFDRVNTEAFF. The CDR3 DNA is TGTGCCAGCAGCGTATTCGACAGGGTGAACACTGAAGCTTTCTTT.